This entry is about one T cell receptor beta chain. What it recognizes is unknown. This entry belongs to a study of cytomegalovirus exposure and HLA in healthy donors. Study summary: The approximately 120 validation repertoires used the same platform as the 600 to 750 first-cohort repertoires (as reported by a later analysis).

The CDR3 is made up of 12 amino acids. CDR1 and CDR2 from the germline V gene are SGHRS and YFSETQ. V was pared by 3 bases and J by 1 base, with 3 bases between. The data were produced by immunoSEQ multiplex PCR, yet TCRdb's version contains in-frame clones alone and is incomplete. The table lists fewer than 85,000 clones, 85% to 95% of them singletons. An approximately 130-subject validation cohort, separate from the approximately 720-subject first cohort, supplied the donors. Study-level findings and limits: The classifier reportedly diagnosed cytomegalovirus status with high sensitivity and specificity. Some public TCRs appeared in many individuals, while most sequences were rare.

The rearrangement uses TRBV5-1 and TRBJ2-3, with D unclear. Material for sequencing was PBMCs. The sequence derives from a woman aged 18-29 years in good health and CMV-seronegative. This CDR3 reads CASSSGTDTQYF. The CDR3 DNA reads TGCGCCAGCAGCTCCGGCACAGATACGCAGTATTTT.